These 28 T cell receptor beta chains originate from one sample sequenced in a study of graft-versus-host responses after intestinal transplantation. Clones were read by immunoSEQ multiplex PCR, and TCRdb kept only the in-frame ones, dropping some. The sample shows around 26,000 clones, around 94% of them seen only once. This material consisted of PBMCs, taken 156 days after intestinal transplant. These receptors were taken from a human patient who received an intestinal transplant, so some T cells may come from the graft donor.

This chain uses TRBV6-6 with TRBJ2-7; 7 bases fit TRBD1. V shed 5 bases and J 3 bases; nucleotides not matched to a gene: 1. CDR1 and CDR2 (germline): MNHNY, SVGAGI (reference sequence). The CDR3 totals 12 residues. Here the CDR3 reads CASSRQGYEQYF. DNA for the CDR3: TGTGCCAGCAGTAGACAGGGCTACGAGCAGTACTTC.

The genes are TRBV14 and TRBJ2-7; 7 positions agree with TRBD2. The CDR3 spans 13 residues. CDR1 SGHDN and CDR2 FVKESK come from the germline V gene. The V and J ends lost 9 bases and 4 bases, in that order; junction bases with no gene match: 9. Here the CDR3 DNA reads TGTGCCAGTGCTTGGGGGGGGTCGTACGAGCAGTACTTC. Encoded protein: CASAWGGSYEQYF.

The chain recombines TRBV4-1 with TRBJ1-5, with D uncertain. From germline, CDR1 is MGHRA and CDR2 YSYEKL. V lost 1 base and J lost 7, with 17 bases in between. This CDR3 is 16 amino acids long. CDR3 nucleotide sequence: TGCGCCAGCAGCCAAGTCCCGGACTGTCCTGGGCAGCCCCAGCATTTT. Its protein product is CASSQVPDCPGQPQHF.

The chain carries TRBV4-2 and TRBJ1-6, with D perhaps matching TRBD1 (6 bases). CDR1 is LGHNA and CDR2 is YNFKEQ in the germline V gene. Between the trimmed V and J ends, which lost 0 bases and 9 bases, there was a span of 6 bases. This CDR3 comprises 13 residues. In DNA, the CDR3 is TGTGCCAGCAGCCAAGACAGGGGTTCACCCCTCCACTTT. Its protein product is CASSQDRGSPLHF.

The chain recombines TRBV5-1 with TRBJ2-1, with a tentative D call TRBD1 (6 bases). Trimming cost V 6 bases and J 0 bases, with 13 bases left between them. Germline V CDR1 and CDR2: SGHRS, YFSETQ. This CDR3 has 15 residues. CDR3 DNA: TGCGCCAGCACCGTGGGGGCGGACTCCTACAATGAGCAGTTCTTC. Translation gives CASTVGADSYNEQFF.

V and J are TRBV6-5 and TRBJ2-7; 10 nucleotides align to TRBD2. The V gene end was trimmed by 2 bases and the J gene end by 4 bases; junction bases not matched to a gene: 5. The length of the CDR3 is 15 residues. Germline values: CDR1 MNHEY, CDR2 SVGAGI. The CDR3 DNA reads as TGTGCCAGCAGTTACGGCAGGACTAGCGGATACGAGCAGTACTTC. Protein: CASSYGRTSGYEQYF.

A note on this clone: One end of the junction does not line up with germline, which may come from a read error. V is TRBV27 and J is TRBJ1-1; TRBD1 aligns across 7 bases. Germline values: CDR1 MNHEY, CDR2 SMNVEV (reference sequence). The length of the CDR3 is 15 residues. CDR3 residues: CASSISGTAYTEAFF. CDR3 coding DNA: TGTGCCAGCAGTATATCCGGGACAGCTTACACTGAAGCTTTCTTT.

The V call is TRBV20-1, the J call TRBJ2-5; D is unclear. The germline V and J ends were trimmed by 5 bases and 3 bases, with 4 bases remaining between them. Germline CDR1 reads DFQATT; CDR2 reads SNEGSKA (reference sequence). CDR3 length equals 10 residues. CDR3 sequence (DNA): TGCAGTGCTGTAAAAGAGACCCAGTACTTC. Translated, it gives CSAVKETQYF.

The chain carries TRBV9 and TRBJ2-7; 11 bases are a match to TRBD1. V was clipped by 4 bases and J by 4 bases; unmatched bases: 7. The CDR3 loop spans 15 amino acids. Germline-derived CDR1 and CDR2 are SGDLS and YYNGEE. The CDR3 DNA follows: TGTGCCAGCAGCCCACCCGGGACAGGGGGGTACGAGCAGTACTTC. Translated, it gives CASSPPGTGGYEQYF. The whole variable domain, filled in from reference TRBV9 and TRBJ2-7, reads DSGVTQTPKHLITATGQRVTLRCSPRSGDLSVYWYQQSLDQGLQFLIQYYNGEERAKGNILERFSAQQFPDLHSELNLSSLELGDSALYFCASSPPGTGGYEQYFGPGTRLTVT.

V is TRBV6-4 and J is TRBJ2-7; TRBD1 matches 7 bases. The J segment lost 2 bases and the V segment lost 4 bases, leaving 5 bases of the junction unmatched. CDR3 size: 14 residues. CDR1 MRHNA and CDR2 SNTAGT come from the germline V gene. CDR3 in DNA: TGTGCCAGCAGTGCAGACAGGGAAGCCTACGAGCAGTACTTC. Amino acids: CASSADREAYEQYF.

A single count supports this clone. The chain carries TRBV7-9 and TRBJ2-3; no firm D call. The V end was cut by 5 bases, the J end by 2 bases, with 14 bases between. The CDR3 has 15 amino acids. The germline V gene has CDR1 SEHNR and CDR2 FQNEAQ (reference sequence). This CDR3 is CASSAVMTFTDTQYF. CDR3 sequence (DNA): TGTGCCAGCAGCGCTGTGATGACGTTCACAGATACGCAGTATTTT.

This chain connects TRBV7-9 to TRBJ2-3; 9 bases agree with TRBD1. Germline trimming cut 7 bases from V and 4 bases from J; bases unmatched to any gene: 15. Per germline, CDR1 SEHNR and CDR2 FQNEAQ (reference sequence). The CDR3 contains 17 residues. Written as DNA, the CDR3 is TGTGCCAGCATCAAGACACACAGGGGGCGTCCGGCAGATACGCAGTATTTT. Translating it yields CASIKTHRGRPADTQYF.

This rearrangement joins TRBV7-9 to TRBJ2-7; D remains unclear. This CDR3 has 13 amino acids. Germline V gene data show CDR1 as SEHNR and CDR2 as FQNEAQ (reference sequence). The V gene lost 1 base and the J gene lost 0 bases, with 4 bases spanning the gap. The chain's CDR3 is CASSLENSYEQYF. The CDR3 nucleotides read TGTGCCAGCAGCTTAGAGAACTCCTACGAGCAGTACTTC.

The rearrangement links TRBV15 to TRBJ1-1; a weak D match, TRBD1 (6 bases). V lost 1 base to trimming and J lost 6 bases, with 24 bases between them. The germline V gene has CDR1 LNHNV and CDR2 YYDKDF (reference sequence). CDR3 length: 18 amino acids. The CDR3 sequence: CATSRVWFRFRGPSEAFF. In DNA form, the CDR3 reads TGTGCCACCAGCAGAGTCTGGTTTCGGTTCAGGGGACCCTCTGAAGCTTTCTTT.

In its sample, this clone was seen once. The rearrangement uses TRBV4-2 and TRBJ2-7; perhaps TRBD2 as D (6 bases). CDR1 LGHNA and CDR2 YNFKEQ come from the germline V gene. The CDR3 consists of 14 residues. V lost 2 bases, J lost 5 bases, and 13 bases lay in between. CDR3 coding DNA: TGTGCCAGCAGCCAAACGGGAGAGTTTGACGAGCAGTACTTC. This translates into CASSQTGEFDEQYF.

This chain connects TRBV13 to TRBJ2-2, with D unresolved. Trimming shortened V by 1 base and J by 6 bases, and 9 bases separated the two germline ends. CDR3 length: 14 residues. Per the germline V gene, CDR1 is PRHDT and CDR2 is FYEKMQ (reference sequence). The CDR3 loop reads CASSLAVGAGELFF. In DNA form, the CDR3 reads TGTGCCAGCAGCTTAGCTGTTGGGGCCGGGGAGCTGTTTTTT.

This chain connects TRBV4-1 to TRBJ2-7; D perhaps matches TRBD1 (8 bases). This CDR3 comprises 15 residues. V lost 8 bases to trimming and J lost 3 bases, with 20 bases between them. Germline V CDR1 and CDR2: MGHRA, YSYEKL. Here the CDR3 reads CASRPGGQVLYEQYF. DNA of the CDR3: TGCGCCAGCCGTCCGGGGGGACAGGTACTCTACGAGCAGTACTTC.

As DNA, the CDR3 is TGTGCCAGCGGTCCCTACTATGGCTACACCTTC. This translates into CASGPYYGYTF. This chain connects TRBV6-5 to TRBJ1-2, with D unresolved. CDR1 and CDR2 from the germline V gene are MNHEY and SVGAGI. V lost 8 bases, J lost 3 bases, and 7 bases lay in between. The CDR3 has 11 amino acids.

The V call is TRBV21-1, the J call TRBJ2-7. TRBV21-1 is deemed a pseudogene. This CDR3 has 12 amino acids. Here the CDR3 reads CASSIYCHEQYF. The DNA for the CDR3 is TGTGCCAGCAGCATATATTGCCACGAGCAGTACTTC.

In its sample, this clone was seen once. V gene TRBV9 combines with J gene TRBJ2-2; 9 bases agree with TRBD1. Trimming at V came to 0 bases and at J to 7 bases, leaving 4 bases not matched to a gene. Germline loops: CDR1 SGDLS, CDR2 YYNGEE. CDR3 length: 15 residues. In DNA, the CDR3 is TGTGCCAGCAGCGTAGCTTTGGACAGGGGCGGGGAGCTGTTTTTT. Residues: CASSVALDRGGELFF. The whole variable domain, remainder taken from reference TRBV9 and TRBJ2-2, is DSGVTQTPKHLITATGQRVTLRCSPRSGDLSVYWYQQSLDQGLQFLIQYYNGEERAKGNILERFSAQQFPDLHSELNLSSLELGDSALYFCASSVALDRGGELFFGEGSRLTVL.

This clone was recorded once. The rearrangement links TRBV7-3 to TRBJ2-7, with TRBD1 matching 7 bases. The CDR3 has 16 amino acids. CDR1 SGHTA and CDR2 FQGTGA come from the germline V gene. V trimming: 3 bases; J trimming: 6 bases; junction bases outside the gene matches: 14. Here the CDR3 reads CASSFLRKTGRVEQYF. CDR3 bases: TGTGCCAGCAGCTTCCTCCGGAAGACAGGGCGGGTCGAGCAGTACTTC.

This chain uses TRBV5-1 with TRBJ2-1; unclear D gene. Trimming removed 4 bases from V and 3 bases from J, with 5 bases in between. Germline V gene data show CDR1 as SGHRS and CDR2 as YFSETQ. The CDR3 sequence is 12 residues long. As DNA, the CDR3 is TGCGCCAGCAGCCTGGACTACAATGAGCAGTTCTTC. This sequence encodes CASSLDYNEQFF.

This sequence joins TRBV4-1 and TRBJ2-3; 11 nucleotides agree with TRBD2. V gave up 0 bases and J gave up 5 bases; unmatched junction bases: 16. Germline-derived CDR1 and CDR2 are MGHRA and YSYEKL. This CDR3 has 20 residues. The CDR3 DNA is TGCGCCAGCAGCCAAGAGATTGGGGGGACTAGCGGAGGATCGAGAGATACGCAGTATTTT. Encoded protein: CASSQEIGGTSGGSRDTQYF.

The rearrangement uses TRBV10-1 and TRBJ2-1; D call uncertain. The CDR3 covers 14 residues. The germline V gene has CDR1 WNHNN and CDR2 SYGVQD (reference sequence). V was pared by 0 bases and J by 8 bases, with 11 bases between. The CDR3 region has the DNA TGCGCCAGCAGTGAGTCCGGAGAATTCCATGAGCAGTTCTTC. It specifies CASSESGEFHEQFF.

The rearrangement links TRBV5-1 to TRBJ2-1; TRBD2 aligns across 10 bases. V shed 2 bases, J shed 0 bases, and the junction held 11 bases outside the gene matches. CDR3 length: 19 residues. CDR1 and CDR2 (germline): SGHRS, YFSETQ. CDR3 residues: CASSFGTSASRASYNEQFF. CDR3 in DNA: TGCGCCAGCAGCTTCGGGACTAGCGCTAGTAGAGCCTCCTACAATGAGCAGTTCTTC.

The rearrangement uses TRBV11-2 and TRBJ2-1; no clear D. V was trimmed by 1 base and J by 7 bases, leaving 5 bases between them. The CDR3 sequence is 12 residues long. Germline-derived CDR1 and CDR2 are SGHAT and FQNNGV. The CDR3 region has the DNA TGTGCCAGCAGCTTAGTTTCGAATGAGCAGTTCTTC. Translated, it gives CASSLVSNEQFF.

This sequence joins TRBV6-1 and TRBJ2-6; D is unresolved. With 1 base removed from V and 0 bases from J, the gap between germline ends came to 10 bases. Germline lookup yields CDR1 MNHNS and CDR2 SASEGT. The CDR3 has 17 residues. The CDR3 region has the DNA TGTGCCAGCAGTGAAGATCAGCCAGCCTCTGGGGCCAACGTCCTGACTTTC. Translating gives CASSEDQPASGANVLTF.

This clone was seen only once. The chain combines TRBV10-3 with TRBJ2-1; 8 nucleotides match TRBD1. The J segment lost 0 bases and the V segment lost 4 bases, leaving 5 bases of the junction unmatched. The CDR3 is made up of 16 amino acids. Germline lookup yields CDR1 ENHRY and CDR2 SYGVKD. The CDR3 here is CAISAGDRFSYNEQFF. The CDR3 DNA is TGTGCCATCAGTGCTGGGGACAGGTTCTCCTACAATGAGCAGTTCTTC.